Many counts were recorded for the clone carrying this T cell receptor (beta chain). One entry per CDR3 protein results from TCRdb running MiXCR on the RT-PCR reads. The data show around 700,000 distinct CDR3 sequences, 11% to 15% seen once. Per the germline V gene, CDR1 is SGHVS and CDR2 is FNYEAQ. The CDR3 extends over 12 amino acids. The V gene lost 5 bases and the J gene lost 4 bases, with 6 bases spanning the gap. The V and J genes are TRBV7-6 and TRBJ1-3; D is unclear. This receptor was obtained from a female donor in good health, serving as a healthy control. The sequenced sample consisted of memory CD4+ T cells from blood. CDR3 DNA: TGTGCCAGCAGCGCTCCCGGAAACACCATATATTTT. It specifies CASSAPGNTIYF.